The 27 T cell receptor beta chains reported below all come from one sample, sequenced in a study of shared clonotypes between healthy human individuals. Generated by immunoSEQ multiplex PCR, the TCRdb table keeps only in-frame clones and is missing some. Here the sample spans approximately 2,000,000 clones, 80% to 95% being singletons. Cells designated naive CD8 were CD45RO-negative and were positively selected for CCR7, with terminally differentiated effector memory CD45RA+ cells excluded. The sequenced material came from naive CD8+ T cells from PBMCs. All receptors come from a young man in good health. Some clones in this sample may be carry-over from other donors' samples.

The chain joins TRBV7-2 to TRBJ2-2, with TRBD1 matching over 7 bases. The germline gives CDR1 SGHTA, CDR2 FQGNSA. Unmatched junction bases numbered 9, after V lost 5 bases and J lost 0 bases. This CDR3 is 17 amino acids long. The CDR3 is CASSLPSGGPNTGELFF. Written as DNA, the CDR3 is TGTGCCAGCAGCCTCCCCTCAGGGGGACCGAACACCGGGGAGCTGTTTTTT.

The chain recombines TRBV6-1 with TRBJ1-4; D is undetermined. Germline loops: CDR1 MNHNS, CDR2 SASEGT. The CDR3 is 16 amino acids. V was pared by 2 bases and J by 5 bases, with 15 bases between. The DNA of the CDR3 is TGTGCCAGCAGTGAATTTGGGTGGGGTACGAATGAAAAACTGTTTTTT. Protein product: CASSEFGWGTNEKLFF.

A word on this clone: Distinct nucleotide sequences in the sample also encode this CDR3. V usage is TRBV5-1 and J usage is TRBJ1-1, with D possibly matching TRBD1 (6 bases). CDR1 is SGHRS and CDR2 is YFSETQ in the germline V gene. The CDR3 is 12 residues long. The ends were cut back, 1 base at V and 8 bases at J, with 9 bases in the middle. The CDR3 DNA reads TGCGCCAGCAGCTTGAAGGGGACAGAAGCTTTCTTT. Translated, it gives CASSLKGTEAFF.

As regards this clone: This sample also contains other DNA sequences that code for the same CDR3. The chain employs TRBV7-9 and TRBJ2-1; 9 bases fit TRBD1. Germline-derived CDR1 and CDR2 are SEHNR and FQNEAQ (reference sequence). V shed 5 bases and J 6 bases; nucleotides not matched to a gene: 5. The CDR3 contains 14 residues. This CDR3 reads CASSPGTGSNEQFF. In DNA, the CDR3 is TGTGCCAGCAGCCCAGGGACAGGGTCCAATGAGCAGTTCTTC.

This rearrangement joins TRBV11-2 to TRBJ2-5, with D hard to call. Between the trimmed V and J ends, which lost 4 bases and 5 bases, there was a span of 11 bases. The germline V gene encodes CDR1 SGHAT and CDR2 FQNNGV. The CDR3 is 13 residues long. As DNA, the CDR3 is TGTGCCAGCAGCTCCCTGGCCGGGGAGACCCAGTACTTC. This codes for CASSSLAGETQYF. The full variable domain, its missing parts supplied by reference TRBV11-2 and TRBJ2-5, is EAGVAQSPRYKIIEKRQSVAFWCNPISGHATLYWYQQILGQGPKLLIQFQNNGVVDDSQLPKDRFSAERLKGVDSTLKIQPAKLEDSAVYLCASSSLAGETQYFGPGTRLLVL.

The chain combines TRBV7-3 with TRBJ2-7; 8 bases match TRBD1. This CDR3 contains 13 residues. CDR1 is SGHTA, CDR2 FQGTGA, per germline. J lost 5 bases, V lost 6 bases, and 6 bases had no gene match. CDR3 DNA: TGTGCCAGCAGTGCGACAGGGGTCCACGAGCAGTACTTC. This gives the protein CASSATGVHEQYF. Based on the CDR3 plus reference TRBV7-3 and TRBJ2-7, the full variable domain is GAGVSQTPSNKVTEKGKYVELRCDPISGHTALYWYRQSLGQGPEFLIYFQGTGAADDSGLPNDRFFAVRPEGSVSTLKIQRTERGDSAVYLCASSATGVHEQYFGPGTRLTVT.

This chain uses TRBV2 with TRBJ1-2; 9 nucleotides match TRBD1. Germline loops: CDR1 SNHLY, CDR2 FYNNEI. The V and J ends lost 6 bases and 6 bases, in that order; junction bases with no gene match: 8. The CDR3 consists of 14 residues. The CDR3, as DNA: TGTGCCAGCAGCACAACGACAGGGGGAAATGGCTACACCTTC. Protein sequence: CASSTTTGGNGYTF.

About this clone: One base away lies a much larger clone, so this may be a sequencing read error. The chain combines TRBV6-5 with TRBJ2-7; possibly TRBD1 or TRBD2 for D (5 bases each). This CDR3 contains 13 residues. V shed 4 bases and J shed 0 bases, with 7 bases lying between them. CDR1 MNHEY and CDR2 SVGAGI come from the germline V gene. This CDR3 reads CASSFGTSYEQYF. As DNA, the CDR3 is TGTGCCAGCAGTTTCGGGACCTCCTACGAGCAGTACTTC.

J is TRBJ2-1 and V is TRBV2; D perhaps matches TRBD2 (5 bases). There are 17 residues in the CDR3. Germline V gene lookup returns CDR1 SNHLY and CDR2 FYNNEI. Trimming removed 4 bases from V and 1 base from J, with 17 bases in between. The CDR3 DNA sequence: TGTGCCAGCAGTGCCGGACTCGTAATCCTTTCCTACAATGAGCAGTTCTTC. Its protein is CASSAGLVILSYNEQFF.

A remark on this clone: Distinct nucleotide sequences in the sample also encode this CDR3. The chain uses TRBV27 and TRBJ1-1; maybe TRBD1 (5 bases). The CDR3 covers 15 residues. Germline V gene sequence: CDR1 MNHEY, CDR2 SMNVEV (reference sequence). V shed 3 bases and J shed 2 bases, with 13 bases lying between them. CDR3 DNA: TGTGCCAGCAGTTTTAGGGGCAGCGGAAACACTGAAGCTTTCTTT. It codes for CASSFRGSGNTEAFF.

This clone has a single count. The chain couples TRBV19 to TRBJ2-1, with no clear D. There are 11 residues in the CDR3. V was clipped by 8 bases and J by 10 bases, with 12 bases between them. Germline assignment: CDR1 LNHDA and CDR2 SQIVND (reference sequence). The CDR3 nucleotides are TGTGCCAGTGGCCCTGTGGGGGAGCAGTTCTTC. Translating it yields CASGPVGEQFF.

The chain combines TRBV6-1 with TRBJ2-7; tentatively, D is TRBD2 (6 bases). The germline V and J ends were trimmed by 5 bases and 5 bases, with 16 bases remaining between them. This CDR3 has 14 amino acids. Germline V lookup: CDR1 MNHNS, CDR2 SASEGT. CDR3 sequence (DNA): TGTGCCAGCAGTCCGCCGCGGGGCGTCCACGAGCAGTACTTC. Amino acid sequence: CASSPPRGVHEQYF.

The J gene is TRBJ1-4, the V gene TRBV15; D remains ambiguous. Germline V gene data show CDR1 as LNHNV and CDR2 as YYDKDF (reference sequence). The germline V and J ends were trimmed by 2 bases and 2 bases, with 9 bases remaining between them. The CDR3 loop spans 15 amino acids. CDR3 DNA sequence: TGTGCCACCAGCAGATTGGGGAGTACTAATGAAAAACTGTTTTTT. Residues: CATSRLGSTNEKLFF.

This chain joins TRBV28 and TRBJ2-4, with a possible D match to TRBD1 (5 bases). There are 16 residues in the CDR3. CDR1 is MDHEN, CDR2 SYDVKM, per germline. Trimming removed 6 bases at V and 1 base at J, with 16 bases between. This CDR3 is CASSVGNRKAKNIQYF. CDR3 sequence (DNA): TGTGCCAGCAGCGTAGGGAACAGGAAGGCCAAAAACATTCAGTACTTC.

V gene TRBV5-4 combines with J gene TRBJ2-2; weak D call: TRBD2 (6 bases). The CDR3 totals 15 residues. CDR1 and CDR2 (germline): SGHNT, YYREEE (reference sequence). V was shortened by 1 base and J by 3 bases, with 10 bases between the two germline ends. This CDR3 is CASSLPGEDTGELFF. In DNA form, the CDR3 reads TGTGCCAGCAGCTTGCCGGGAGAGGACACCGGGGAGCTGTTTTTT.

The sample holds one count of this clone. As DNA, the CDR3 is TGTGCCAGCAGTTACGTAGGGACTACTTCCTACAATGAGCAGTTCTTC. The encoded protein is CASSYVGTTSYNEQFF. This sequence joins TRBV6-5 and TRBJ2-1; 7 nucleotides line up with TRBD2. CDR1 is MNHEY, CDR2 SVGAGI, per germline. The CDR3 length is 16 residues. V was pared by 2 bases and J by 1 base, with 5 bases of the junction left unmatched.

In the case of this clone: Other DNA sequences within the sample encode an identical CDR3. The chain is built from TRBV9 and TRBJ1-2; no clear D gene. This CDR3 is 12 amino acids long. The V and J ends lost 3 bases and 4 bases respectively, with 7 bases between them. Germline CDR1 reads SGDLS; CDR2 reads YYNGEE. CDR3 nucleotide sequence: TGTGCCAGCAGCGCCCCGAGCTATGGCTACACCTTC. The encoded protein is CASSAPSYGYTF.

J is TRBJ2-3 and V is TRBV11-1; 9 bases align to TRBD1. CDR1 and CDR2 from the germline V gene are SGHAT and FQDESV (reference sequence). The trim removed 5 bases at V and 4 bases at J, leaving 7 bases unmatched. This CDR3 spans 15 amino acids. CDR3 region: CASSQPGQGSDTQYF. CDR3 sequence (DNA): TGTGCCAGCAGCCAGCCGGGACAGGGTTCAGATACGCAGTATTTT.

The chain combines TRBV7-6 with TRBJ1-1; tentative D call: TRBD1 (6 bases). Germline V gene sequence: CDR1 SGHVS, CDR2 FNYEAQ. The germline V and J ends were trimmed by 0 bases and 7 bases, with 15 bases remaining between them. The length of the CDR3 is 15 residues. The DNA of the CDR3 is TGTGCCAGCAGCTTAGCGGGGACACACCCTAGTGAAGCTTTCTTT. It is translated as CASSLAGTHPSEAFF.

The CDR3 region has the DNA TGTGCCAGCAGAAATGAGCCGGGGGCAGGGGGCGATGGTGGCGCTTTCTTT. It encodes CASRNEPGAGGDGGAFF. This chain joins TRBV2 and TRBJ1-1, with 8 bases fitting TRBD1. V was clipped by 6 bases and J by 11 bases; unmatched bases: 23. Germline V gives CDR1 SNHLY, CDR2 FYNNEI. The CDR3 covers 17 residues.

CDR3 bases: TGTGCCAGCAGCCAAGGAGGGAGGGGTTCCTACGAGCAGTACTTC. Translating gives CASSQGGRGSYEQYF. The rearrangement joins TRBV4-2 to TRBJ2-7; 7 nucleotides match TRBD2. The germline gives CDR1 LGHNA, CDR2 YNFKEQ. V was pared by 1 base and J by 1 base, with 4 bases of the junction left unmatched. This CDR3 comprises 15 residues.

The chain combines TRBV7-9 with TRBJ2-5, with TRBD2 matching 9 bases. J gave up 6 bases and V 4 bases, and 12 bases lay outside the gene matches. The germline V gene encodes CDR1 SEHNR and CDR2 FQNEAQ (reference sequence). CDR3 length: 16 amino acids. The CDR3 loop is CASSSWTSASRQTQYF. CDR3 sequence (DNA): TGTGCCAGCAGCTCCTGGACTAGCGCCTCTAGGCAGACCCAGTACTTC. Full variable domain (missing parts from reference TRBV7-9 and TRBJ2-5): DTGVSQNPRHKITKRGQNVTFRCDPISEHNRLYWYRQTLGQGPEFLTYFQNEAQLEKSRLLSDRFSAERPKGSFSTLEIQRTEQGDSAMYLCASSSWTSASRQTQYFGPGTRLLVL.

The CDR3 here is CASSSIPSDRAFSYEQYF. CDR3 coding DNA: TGCGCCAGCAGCTCAATACCTTCGGACAGGGCCTTCTCCTACGAGCAGTACTTC. J is TRBJ2-7 and V is TRBV5-1; 8 bases match TRBD1. The CDR3 loop spans 18 amino acids. Germline CDR1 SGHRS, CDR2 YFSETQ. V was pared by 3 bases and J by 0 bases, with 14 bases of the junction left unmatched.

J is TRBJ2-3 and V is TRBV19, with a possible D match to TRBD1 (5 bases). This CDR3 spans 14 amino acids. The ends were cut back, 1 base at V and 6 bases at J, with 11 bases in the middle. Germline assignment: CDR1 LNHDA and CDR2 SQIVND (reference sequence). The CDR3 DNA reads TGTGCCAGTAGTATAGGACGCTGGGGCGATACGCAGTATTTT. As protein: CASSIGRWGDTQYF.

This sequence joins TRBV6-1 and TRBJ2-7; D remains unclear. Germline V CDR1 and CDR2: MNHNS, SASEGT. The CDR3 is 15 amino acids. V shed 0 bases and J shed 2 bases, with 11 bases lying between them. The CDR3 DNA is TGTGCCAGCAGTGAAGCGCGTGGGTGGACCTACGAGCAGTACTTC. This gives the protein CASSEARGWTYEQYF.

The V gene is TRBV7-8, the J gene TRBJ2-1; D might be TRBD2 (5 bases). The ends were cut back, 6 bases at V and 9 bases at J, with 15 bases in the middle. This CDR3 is 13 amino acids long. Germline V CDR1 and CDR2: SGHVS, FQNEAQ. The chain's CDR3 is CASRNREGAEQFF. In DNA form, the CDR3 reads TGTGCCAGCAGAAACCGGGAAGGAGCTGAGCAGTTCTTC.

This chain's CDR3 is CASSPRDRGIGYTF. The CDR3 nucleotides read TGTGCCAGCAGCCCCCGGGACAGGGGAATTGGCTACACCTTC. The V gene is TRBV27, the J gene TRBJ1-2; TRBD1 agrees at 10 bases. Losses at the gene ends were 6 bases for V and 7 bases for J; bases not matched to a gene: 8. The CDR3 runs to 14 residues. The germline V gene encodes CDR1 MNHEY and CDR2 SMNVEV (reference sequence).